This T cell receptor (beta chain) comes out of a study of blood T cells in healthy people across ages. Study findings and constraints: Older age coincided with a roughly linear decline in TCR beta diversity per million T cells.

The ends lost 4 bases at V and 6 bases at J; junction bases unmatched: 9. The CDR3 has 15 residues. Germline CDR1 reads SEHNR; CDR2 reads FQNEAQ (reference sequence). A sample-barcoded 5' primer and a J-beta primer mix were used in a second PCR of about 6 to 12 cycles. Each TCR beta cDNA got a 12-nucleotide random molecular identifier. TCRdb re-analysed the 5' RACE reads in MiXCR, keeping a single row per CDR3 protein. The sample has about 970,000 distinct CDR3 sequences, roughly 47% seen once. Comments on this clonotype: Its antigen remains unidentified.

This TCR was sampled from a woman in her sixties or seventies in good health. The rearrangement joins TRBV7-9 to TRBJ2-7; 10 bases are shared with TRBD2. The sequenced material came from blood. CDR3 nucleotide sequence: TGTGCCAGCAGCTCGAGAGCGGGAGGGCCGAGCGAGCAGTACTTC. This codes for CASSSRAGGPSEQYF.